The present TCR beta chain was sequenced within a study of long-term antiretroviral therapy in people with HIV. Overall study results and limits: Dominant in the repertoire at all time points were clones expanded before ART. Specimen acquisition occurred between the mid-2000s and the late 2010s, potentially under older ART regimens.

This clone is a singleton in its sample. What it recognizes is unknown. Sequencing used immunoSEQ v3.0 at survey level. The method was immunoSEQ multiplex PCR; TCRdb's version includes in-frame clones alone and lacks a portion of them. The table records 20,000 to 30,000 clones, 81% of them present only once. The CDR3 is 16 amino acids. Looked up from germline, CDR1 is SGHNT and CDR2 is YYREEE (reference sequence). V shed 1 base, J shed 1 base, and the junction held 1 base outside the gene matches. The sequencing used unsorted PBMCs, collected 4.4 years after starting antiretroviral therapy. The source of this sequence is a man aged 30-40 years with HIV. The chain carries TRBV5-4 and TRBJ2-3; the match to TRBD2 covers 12 bases. In DNA form, the CDR3 reads TGTGCCAGCAGCTTGCCTAGCGGGAGGGGCACAGATACGCAGTATTTT. Its translation: CASSLPSGRGTDTQYF.